This TCR beta chain was sequenced during a study of cytomegalovirus exposure and HLA in healthy donors (dated by TCRdb to 2016 to 2017). Regarding the complete study: According to an earlier analysis of a few hundred of the donors, roughly 180 million T cells yielded 100 million or so unique TCR beta sequences and approximately 280 Gb of sequence data. An early release that covered some 630 HLA-typed donors contained around 300 gigabases of sequencing data and around 80 million unique TCR sequences. The genetic ancestry cluster associated with self-reported Caucasian donors included about four fifths of the roughly 360 genotyped donors. The study aimed to test whether signatures of past pathogen exposure could be identified by cataloging public T cell receptors. Using immunosequencing, the study profiled T cell repertoires from 666 subjects and related those repertoires to cytomegalovirus serostatus. Along with the roughly 670-subject first cohort, a separate validation cohort of 120 different subjects was used. To predict cytomegalovirus infection status, the study combined high-throughput TCR immunosequencing, statistical association of individual TCRs with disease status, and machine learning. A later analysis re-analyzed previously published TCR beta repertoires from about 730 donors and added high-resolution HLA genotyping to study TCR occurrence patterns. The later analysis used no new phenotypic data to find candidate immune exposures, relying instead on TCR beta sequences and their occurrence across donors. An earlier analysis of 500 to 650 of the donors applied high-throughput TCR beta sequencing to assess whether each TCR beta V gene segment acted as functional or pseudogenic. Donor age, sex, ethnicity and CMV serostatus were collected together with the repertoire data. A later genetic analysis took genome-wide SNP genotypes for about three fifths of the roughly 700 donors and used that subset as a discovery cohort. All discovery cohort repertoires had been generated using a single sequencing platform. HLA typing included class I and class II loci at four-digit resolution. The number of typed donors differed by locus: about 620-630 for A, B, C, DRB1 and DQB1; 500 to 550 for DQA1; some 590 for DPA1; and roughly 470 for DPB1. Roughly 5 DR-DQ haplotypes were handled as single units for association and clustering because linkage in the cohort was strong. Across 300 to 500 genotyped donors of the cohort, an average of roughly 200,000 unique TCR beta nucleotide sequences per donor were sequenced, and 15% to 20% of those sequences were non-productive. The research as a whole found: For the cohort, immune exposure information was limited to CMV serostatus. A cluster of highly shared sequence variants was judged likely to be a technical artifact of the sequencing pipeline. In the study, around 160 TCR beta chains were listed as associated with cytomegalovirus. Presence/absence analyses assumed roughly uniform sequencing depth across donors, an assumption that may not hold. A few of the identified cytomegalovirus-associated TCR beta chains were confirmed in vitro to be specific for cytomegalovirus antigens. According to a later analysis, most CMV-associated TCR beta chains appeared to be HLA-restricted, and the HLA associations seemed to be driven largely by CMV exposure. A later analysis found that TCR association rates varied across HLA loci, with DRB1 alleles showing the most associated TCRs and HLA-C alleles the fewest. Specific HLA alleles were associated with 15,000 to 20,000 TCR beta sequences at a false discovery rate of 0.05 in a later analysis. The classifier was reported to diagnose cytomegalovirus status with high specificity and sensitivity in both the original cohort and the validation cohort. A later genetic analysis associated a missense DCLRE1C variant with V-gene and J-gene trimming of TCR beta chains, and an independent cohort replicated the association. Assigning TCR associations to individual alleles was difficult when HLA alleles, especially DR and DQ, strongly co-occurred. HLA typing was unavailable for some donors at each locus, so association tests used only the typed subset. Several of the top co-occurrence clusters appeared to be linked to parvovirus B19, influenza, CMV and Epstein-Barr virus, according to a later analysis. A later analysis found that HLA-associated TCR beta chains were more clonally expanded and had lower generation probabilities than equally common non-associated chains. In an earlier analysis of around 500 of the donors, most TCR beta V segments appeared in productive rearrangements about 87% or about 30% of the time, broadly matching IMGT annotations. A further reported finding was that TCR beta sequences accurately predicted the HLA-A and HLA-B alleles for most subjects in the first cohort. Only TCR beta chains were sequenced in this cohort, and the absence of alpha or paired-chain data limited detectable features. Compared with the roughly 700-donor mean, donors in an Asian-associated ancestry cluster had fewer N-insertions in productive TCRs, according to a later genetic analysis. While some public TCRs were present in many individuals, most TCR sequences turned up only very rarely across donors. Because counts were too low, seventeen rarely observed V segments, including chromosome 9 orphons, were excluded from the earlier analysis of roughly 580 of the donors. According to the authors, the approach could potentially be generalized to other disease states and immunological phenotypes. Linkage disequilibrium might explain the correlated functional status among segregating V segments, but an unknown experimental factor could not be excluded.

In regard to this clone: This clone's antigen is unknown. Base-call qualities are not available, and no considerably larger clone is one nucleotide away.

The cohort was made up of 666 healthy bone marrow donors. Cohort members were all nominally healthy when sampled, although unrecorded immune exposures were likely present. The donor was CMV seropositive and belonged to the group of more than 250 seropositive cohort members. A peripheral blood sample was collected from each donor, and TCR beta sequencing was performed on peripheral blood mononuclear cells. Genomic DNA was extracted from the blood cell samples with the Qiagen DNeasy Blood Extraction Kit. The protocol used for the library was the immunoSEQ multiplex PCR assay. For the multiplex PCR, a mixture combining 60 forward primers for TCR Vbeta segments and 13 reverse primers for TCR Jbeta segments was used. A multiplex PCR assay on genomic DNA amplified the CDR3 region of rearranged TCR beta genes. The Illumina HiSeq System was used to sequence the amplified TCR beta libraries as 87-base-pair reads. The paper's processing steps were these. In a later analysis, 77 million or so unique TCR beta chains were counted across the roughly 670 repertoires, and approximately 11 million of these chains were shared by at least two donors. To remove PCR and sequencing errors, raw reads were error-corrected and collapsed into unique sequences using a nearest-neighbor algorithm that merged closely related sequences. V, D and J gene segments were assigned by aligning CDR3 sequences to IMGT reference sequences. For a sequence to be retained, at least a six-nucleotide match to both a V gene segment and a J gene segment was required. Rearrangements were called productive when the CDR3 lacked stop codons and stayed in frame with V and J; all others were non-productive. Following IMGT convention, CDR3 was defined as the stretch from the second conserved V-encoded cysteine up to the conserved J-encoded phenylalanine. In an earlier analysis of just under 600 of the donors, sequences lacking an unambiguous match to a single V gene segment were excluded. An earlier analysis of 587 of the donors called V segments functional above 56.7% productive rearrangements and segregating when the between-donor standard deviation exceeded 5%. To diagnose cytomegalovirus status from the catalog of TCR beta chain sequences, a statistical classification framework was built. V and J gene assignment, in a later analysis, came from comparing TCR nucleotide sequences with IMGT/GENE-DB human TR gene sequences. Using the TCRdist pipeline, a later analysis assigned CDR3 sequences along with most-parsimonious VDJ recombination scenarios. In a later analysis, every TCR beta chain was defined by the combination of its CDR3 amino acid sequence and its V-gene family, and reads without a unique V-gene family were dropped. As a way to deal with suspected cross-contamination and a sequencing artifact, a later analysis dropped nearly 600 nucleotide sequences that were highly shared and had low generation probability. In a later analysis, a clonal expansion index for each public chain was calculated from normalized within-repertoire ranks of inferred template counts. A later analysis computed generation probabilities with a VDJ recombination model fitted to out-of-frame rearrangements, and checked the results against IGoR. In a later analysis, hypergeometric tests were used to score TCR-TCR, TCR-HLA and TCR-CMV co-occurrence, with a repertoire-size bias correction applied to TCR pairs. False discovery rates were estimated in a later analysis by permuting HLA or CMV assignments 20 times. In a later analysis, co-occurring TCRs were grouped using DBSCAN, with TCRdist sequence similarity added in when clustering inside HLA-allele-positive subsets. For co-occurrence clustering, repertoires with fewer than 30,000 or more than 120,000 public chains were excluded, along with roughly 5 repertoires with anomalous nucleotide sharing. TCRdb holds this immuneACCESS table with in-frame rearrangements only. Some clones are missing; in checked studies, unresolved V genes explain under half, and the rest has no known cause. V, J and clone size derive from that table, while D and trimming were established from the DNA sequence. Present in this sample are more than 140,000 clones, 64% of which were seen just once. The ten largest make up about 2.9% of the sample.

This receptor was identified in a woman under 40 in good health and CMV-seropositive. Sequenced: PBMCs.

The nucleotide sequence is TGTGCCAGCAGTTGGACAGTCCAAGAGACCCAGTACTTC. This sequence encodes CASSWTVQETQYF. The chain is encoded by TRBV27 joined to TRBJ2-5; a tentative D call is TRBD1 (6 bases match). The junction shows trimming of 4 bases on V and 1 base on J, plus 7 bases between the germline ends. There are 13 amino acids in the CDR3, from cysteine to phenylalanine inclusive. Only CDR3 DNA remains: 39 bases, in frame from the first base. From the germline V gene (reference sequence), CDR1 is MNHEY and CDR2 is SMNVEV.